These T cell receptor beta chains were read from a single sample in a study of blood T cell repertoires in COVID-19. TCRdb's table, derived via immunoSEQ multiplex PCR, lists solely in-frame clones and lacks some. The table has 100,000 or so clones, about 89% seen once; the top ten hold 2.1%. Sequencing was performed on peripheral blood. The origin of the receptors is a man over 45 with active COVID-19. The CDR3 runs from the conserved cysteine through the conserved F or W. Some rows have no size entry. The others give once, few or many, or a class for an expanded clone.

.,TRBV9,TRBJ2-4,CASSASGQMVAKNIQYF
.,TRBV6-5,TRBJ2-1,CASRKSGGNYNEQFF
.,TRBV11-2,TRBJ1-3,CASSLSGSSGNTIYF
.,TRBV7-8,TRBJ2-2,CASSSRTGLNTGELFF
.,TRBV5-1,TRBJ2-6,CASSLAGLGSGVLTF
few,TRBV11-3,TRBJ2-2,CASSFGVFTGELFF
.,TRBV18,TRBJ2-2,CASSPNGQGATGELFF
.,TRBV19,TRBJ2-5,CASSKGELPGETQYF
.,TRBV6-5,TRBJ2-7,CASSYSGGGASYEQYF
.,TRBV12-3/TRBV12-4,TRBJ2-1,CASSLTRTSAFF
.,TRBV7-8,TRBJ1-5,CASSVDRGRNNQPQHF
.,TRBV28,TRBJ1-2,CASIRRGARGGYTF
.,TRBV2,TRBJ1-1,CARLQQGRTEAFF
.,TRBV19,TRBJ2-1,CASSTAGSWYNEQFF
.,TRBV28,TRBJ1-2,CASTLQGPANYGYTF
.,TRBV7-8,TRBJ2-1,CASSLDMGRSYNEQFF
.,TRBV6-6,TRBJ2-1,CASSYEVASGVKEQFF
.,TRBV6-5,TRBJ1-2,CASSPGGAYGYTF
.,TRBV6-5,TRBJ1-6,CASSYSRGFNSPLHF
once,TRBV6-6,TRBJ1-4,CASSLSQGLGEKLFF
.,TRBV4-1,TRBJ1-5,CASSPKGTGNQPQHF
.,TRBV6-6,TRBJ2-5,CASSSTLQGPGETQYF
.,TRBV2,TRBJ2-1,CASLGLAGRGEQFF
.,TRBV7-9,TRBJ1-2,CASSLARDSVPSVGYTF
.,TRBV28,TRBJ1-3,CASRTLGGAGNTIYF
.,TRBV12-3/TRBV12-4,TRBJ1-1,CASNRLGNTEAFF